Listed below are T cell receptor beta chains from one sample, sequenced in a study of metastatic and nonmetastatic thyroid tumors. With MiXCR, TCRdb reprocessed the PCR reads. This repertoire shows about 33,000 clones, 9.5% to 14% found once; its top ten account for around 16%. The material sequenced was blood. The receptors were gathered from a female donor with papillary thyroid cancer or a benign thyroid nodule (not recorded which). Some clones in this sample may be carry-over from other donors' samples. Each CDR3 is given with its conserved first and last residue. A D gene is named only where the DNA matches it firmly.

d_gene	j_gene	v_gene	CDR3aa
TRBD2	TRBJ2-3	TRBV11-2	CASSLGRGGGTDTQYF
NA	TRBJ1-1	TRBV6-5	CASSYSAGGTEAFF
TRBD1	TRBJ1-2	TRBV6-6	CASSYFDRDYGYTF
TRBD2	TRBJ2-1	TRBV6-4	CASSSLAGSYNEQFF
NA	TRBJ2-7	TRBV4-3	CASSQDTTTYEQYF
NA	TRBJ1-5	TRBV7-2	CASSLYPIRQPQHF
NA	TRBJ1-1	TRBV6-2/TRBV6-3	CASSYSQGITEAFF
NA	TRBJ1-1	TRBV11-3	CASSLSDTEAFF
NA	TRBJ2-7	TRBV3-1	CASSQGGGPASEQYF
TRBD2	TRBJ2-7	TRBV6-2/TRBV6-3	CASSYFPPGTSGPEQYF
NA	TRBJ2-7	TRBV6-2/TRBV6-3	CASRGFGAYEQYF
NA	TRBJ1-5	TRBV6-1	CASSEYLGGVGNQPQHF
NA	TRBJ2-7	TRBV12-3/TRBV12-4	CASRRPGHSYEQYF
NA	TRBJ2-1	TRBV14	CASSQDRGEQFF
NA	TRBJ1-4	TRBV19	CASSIAGKPEKLFF
NA	TRBJ2-7	TRBV15	CATSRVVEVSYEQYF
TRBD1	TRBJ2-1	TRBV11-1	CASSHIQDRGRQYEQFF
TRBD1	TRBJ1-3	TRBV2	CASKFDRAGNTIYF
NA	TRBJ1-1	TRBV18	CASSWTDAGNTEAFF
TRBD2	TRBJ2-3	TRBV4-2	CASSQGLADGTDTQYF
NA	TRBJ1-6	TRBV30	CACKLTGTETSPLHF
NA	TRBJ1-5	TRBV19	CASSVSKGWDTYQPQHF
NA	TRBJ2-7	TRBV19	CASRFRDGGGEQYF
NA	TRBJ1-2	TRBV30	CAWSLRDVYTF
TRBD2	TRBJ2-3	TRBV11-1	CASSLTSGSGTDTQYF